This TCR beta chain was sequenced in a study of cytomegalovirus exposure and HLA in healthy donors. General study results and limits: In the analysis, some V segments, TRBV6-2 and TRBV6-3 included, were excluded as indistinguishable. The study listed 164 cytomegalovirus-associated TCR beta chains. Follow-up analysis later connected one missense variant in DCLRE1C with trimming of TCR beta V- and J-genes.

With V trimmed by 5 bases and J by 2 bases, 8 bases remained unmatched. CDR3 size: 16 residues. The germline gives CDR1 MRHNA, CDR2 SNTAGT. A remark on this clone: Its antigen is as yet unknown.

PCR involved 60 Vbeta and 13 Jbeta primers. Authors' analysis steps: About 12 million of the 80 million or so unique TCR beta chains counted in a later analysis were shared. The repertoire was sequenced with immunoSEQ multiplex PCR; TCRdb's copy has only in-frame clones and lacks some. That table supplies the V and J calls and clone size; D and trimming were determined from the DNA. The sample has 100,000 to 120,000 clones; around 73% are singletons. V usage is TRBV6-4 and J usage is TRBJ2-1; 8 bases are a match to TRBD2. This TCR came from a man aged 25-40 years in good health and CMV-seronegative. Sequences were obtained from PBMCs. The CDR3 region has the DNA TGTGCCAGCAGTCCTATAACTAGCGGTGCCTACAATGAGCAGTTCTTC. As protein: CASSPITSGAYNEQFF.